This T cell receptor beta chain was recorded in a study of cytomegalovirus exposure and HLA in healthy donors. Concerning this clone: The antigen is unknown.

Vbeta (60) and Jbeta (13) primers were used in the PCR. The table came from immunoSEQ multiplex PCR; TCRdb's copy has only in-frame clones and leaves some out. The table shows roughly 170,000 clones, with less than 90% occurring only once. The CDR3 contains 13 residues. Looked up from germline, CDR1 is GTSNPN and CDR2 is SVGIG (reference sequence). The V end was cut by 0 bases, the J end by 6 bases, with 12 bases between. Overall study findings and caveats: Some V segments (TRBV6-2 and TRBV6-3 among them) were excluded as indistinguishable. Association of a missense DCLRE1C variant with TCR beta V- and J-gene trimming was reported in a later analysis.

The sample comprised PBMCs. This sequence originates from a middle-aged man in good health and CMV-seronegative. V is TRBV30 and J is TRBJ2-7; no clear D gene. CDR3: CAWSVQARGEQYF. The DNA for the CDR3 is TGTGCCTGGAGTGTACAAGCGCGCGGCGAGCAGTACTTC.